This entry lists 27 T cell receptor beta chains sequenced from one sample in a study of preoperative IRX-2 immunotherapy in early breast cancer. Treatment of the sample: preoperative locoregional IRX-2 cytokine immunotherapy. Only in-frame clones appear in the TCRdb table, and some are missing; sequencing was by immunoSEQ multiplex PCR. Here the sample spans around 34,000 clones, under 85% being singletons. The sequencing used lymph node tissue, collected from a patient treated with IRX-2 immunotherapy. The receptors were gathered from a human donor with breast cancer.

Only a few counts were recorded for this clone. The chain combines TRBV29-1 with TRBJ2-3; 8 nucleotides line up with TRBD1. The germline gives CDR1 SQVTM, CDR2 ANQGSEA. The CDR3 is 14 residues long. Trimming cost V 8 bases and J 6 bases; bases outside gene matches: 13. CDR3 amino acids: CSSKTGVEWDTQYF. For the CDR3, the DNA is TGCAGCTCCAAGACAGGGGTGGAGTGGGATACGCAGTATTTT.

The V and J genes are TRBV27 and TRBJ2-3; D possibly corresponds to TRBD2 (5 bases). The V gene's germline CDR1 is MNHEY and CDR2 SMNVEV (reference sequence). The CDR3 extends over 17 amino acids. V was trimmed by 4 bases and J by 2 bases, leaving 19 bases between them. The CDR3 is CASSYVPLADITDTQYF. As DNA, the CDR3 is TGTGCCAGCAGTTATGTTCCCCTAGCCGATATCACAGATACGCAGTATTTT.

This clone has only a few counts. This chain uses TRBV19 with TRBJ2-7, with D possibly being TRBD1 (5 bases). Germline loops: CDR1 LNHDA, CDR2 SQIVND (reference sequence). V lost 3 bases to trimming and J lost 7 bases, with 16 bases between them. This CDR3 spans 14 amino acids. CDR3 sequence reads: CASSIRAGPWEQYF. CDR3 coding DNA: TGTGCCAGTAGTATTAGGGCAGGGCCTTGGGAGCAGTACTTC.

V is TRBV19 and J is TRBJ2-7; 9 bases align to TRBD2. This CDR3 is 15 amino acids long. Germline assignment: CDR1 LNHDA and CDR2 SQIVND (reference sequence). V lost 1 base to trimming and J lost 4 bases; unmatched junction nucleotides: 5. CDR3 DNA: TGTGCCAGTAGTATAGCCCCTAGCGGGGTTTACGAGCAGTACTTC. This gives the protein CASSIAPSGVYEQYF. Using reference TRBV19 and TRBJ2-7 for the parts outside the CDR3, the full variable domain is DGGITQSPKYLFRKEGQNVTLSCEQNLNHDAMYWYRQDPGQGLRLIYYSQIVNDFQKGDIAEGYSVSREKKESFPLTVTSAQKNPTAFYLCASSIAPSGVYEQYFGPGTRLTVT.

The chain is built from TRBV25-1 and TRBJ2-3, with 7 bases identical to TRBD1. Germline-derived CDR1 and CDR2 are MGHDK and SYGVNS. The ends lost 3 bases at V and 4 bases at J; junction bases unmatched: 4. The CDR3 is 14 amino acids. This chain's CDR3 is CASSEPQGADTQYF. The CDR3 DNA reads TGTGCCAGCAGTGAGCCCCAGGGGGCAGATACGCAGTATTTT.

This clone was found once. This rearrangement joins TRBV1 to TRBJ1-1. TRBV1 is an annotated pseudogene. The CDR3 consists of 15 residues. CDR3 protein: CASSQGSRVNTEAFF. CDR3 coding DNA: TGCGCCAGCAGCCAAGGATCTCGGGTAAACACTGAAGCTTTCTTT.

The chain couples TRBV15 to TRBJ2-1; 8 bases map to TRBD1. The CDR3 spans 15 residues. The V gene end was trimmed by 0 bases and the J gene end by 4 bases; junction bases not matched to a gene: 2. Germline V gives CDR1 LNHNV, CDR2 YYDKDF (reference sequence). The CDR3 spells CATSRDRGLYNEQFF. CDR3 in DNA: TGTGCCACCAGCAGAGACAGGGGGCTATACAATGAGCAGTTCTTC.

Notes on this clone: At one end the junction does not follow the germline gene, possibly because of a read error. The rearrangement uses TRBV28 and TRBJ2-7; D possibly matches TRBD1 or TRBD2 (5 bases each). Germline V gene lookup returns CDR1 MDHEN and CDR2 SYDVKM. The CDR3 spans 14 residues. CDR3 in DNA: TGTGCCAGCAGTTTGGAGGCAGTGTTGGGGCAGATAAACTTC. It yields the protein CASSLEAVLGQINF.

The chain carries TRBV27 and TRBJ1-2, with D unresolved. Trimming cost V 3 bases and J 4 bases, with 15 bases left between them. The CDR3 sequence is 15 residues long. CDR1 is MNHEY and CDR2 is SMNVEV in the germline V gene (reference sequence). CDR3 nucleotides: TGTGCCAGCAGTTTGGGGAGGGATGCTCGCTATGGCTACACCTTC. Translation: CASSLGRDARYGYTF.

The rearrangement uses TRBV28 and TRBJ2-7; D perhaps matches TRBD1 (5 bases). This CDR3 region has 14 residues. Germline loops: CDR1 MDHEN, CDR2 SYDVKM. V lost 5 bases and J 1 base, leaving 12 bases between the germline ends. In nucleotides, the CDR3 is TGTGCCAGCAGTCCGATGCAGGGTTCCTACGAGCAGTACTTC. Its translation is CASSPMQGSYEQYF.

The chain couples TRBV11-3 to TRBJ2-1; TRBD2 matches 11 bases. The CDR3 covers 15 residues. The V gene end was trimmed by 4 bases and the J gene end by 4 bases; junction bases not matched to a gene: 3. From germline, CDR1 is SGHNT and CDR2 YENEEA. The CDR3 spells CASSSTSGGYNEQFF. The CDR3 DNA follows: TGTGCCAGCAGCTCAACTAGCGGGGGTTACAATGAGCAGTTCTTC.

The chain is built from TRBV7-6 and TRBJ1-5, with D tentatively TRBD1 (6 bases). V was shortened by 5 bases and J by 6 bases, with 20 bases between the two germline ends. The CDR3 has 16 residues. Per germline, CDR1 SGHVS and CDR2 FNYEAQ. In DNA form, the CDR3 reads TGTGCCAGCAGCCCCCGGCCGCAGGGGATGGGTCAGCCCCAGCATTTT. Encoded protein: CASSPRPQGMGQPQHF.

V gene TRBV19 combines with J gene TRBJ2-4; D is unclear. V was cut by 2 bases and J by 7 bases, with 12 bases left in between. CDR3 length: 14 residues. CDR1 LNHDA and CDR2 SQIVND come from the germline V gene (reference sequence). The CDR3 spells CASSISPSLNIQYF. The CDR3 DNA follows: TGTGCCAGTAGTATATCTCCGAGTTTGAACATTCAGTACTTC.

The rearrangement joins TRBV28 to TRBJ2-1, with D perhaps TRBD2 (7 bases). The ends were cut back, 10 bases at V and 5 bases at J, with 18 bases in the middle. This CDR3 is built from 14 residues. Germline loops: CDR1 MDHEN, CDR2 SYDVKM. CDR3 nucleotides: TGTGCCATCCTTCCGCGGGGGCGACACAATGAGCAGTTCTTC. Translating it yields CAILPRGRHNEQFF.

The rearrangement uses TRBV28 and TRBJ1-1; D is undetermined. V shed 5 bases and J shed 1 base, with 11 bases lying between them. This CDR3 has 14 amino acids. The germline V gene encodes CDR1 MDHEN and CDR2 SYDVKM. The CDR3 sequence: CASSTREGNTEAFF. The DNA of the CDR3 is TGTGCCAGCAGTACCCGAGAGGGGAACACTGAAGCTTTCTTT.

This clone was found once. The chain combines TRBV14 with TRBJ1-5; D remains unclear. The CDR3 consists of 13 residues. Germline assignment: CDR1 SGHDN and CDR2 FVKESK. V was clipped by 3 bases and J by 7 bases, with 10 bases between them. The CDR3 DNA reads as TGTGCCAGCAGCCATGGGGTGAACCAGCCCCAGCATTTT. This sequence encodes CASSHGVNQPQHF.

The chain recombines TRBV6-8 with TRBJ1-4; D is undetermined. The CDR3 loop spans 15 amino acids. Germline V gene data show CDR1 as MNHGY and CDR2 as SAAAGT. Between the trimmed V and J ends, which lost 1 base and 3 bases, there was a span of 9 bases. Here the CDR3 reads CASSYWAASNEKLFF. DNA for the CDR3: TGTGCCAGCAGTTACTGGGCAGCTTCTAATGAAAAACTGTTTTTT.

J is TRBJ2-1 and V is TRBV29-1; TRBD2 is a possible D gene (6 bases). V lost 5 bases to trimming and J lost 8 bases, with 19 bases between them. Germline CDR1 reads SQVTM; CDR2 reads ANQGSEA. The CDR3 spans 14 residues. In nucleotides, the CDR3 is TGCAGCGTTAATCGCGCATTAACGGGAGATGAGCAGTTCTTC. This codes for CSVNRALTGDEQFF.

This sequence joins TRBV11-3 and TRBJ2-1, with 9 bases lining up with TRBD1. The length of the CDR3 is 17 residues. J gave up 9 bases and V 1 base, and 13 bases lay outside the gene matches. Per the germline V gene, CDR1 is SGHNT and CDR2 is YENEEA. CDR3 DNA sequence: TGTGCCAGCAGCTTAGGCGGTGGGGGGACAGGGAAGATTGAGCAGTTCTTC. It is translated as CASSLGGGGTGKIEQFF.

The gene calls are TRBV6-8 and TRBJ2-7, with D possibly TRBD1 on 6 matching bases. V lost 6 bases to trimming and J lost 3 bases, with 12 bases between them. The germline CDR1 and CDR2 sequences are MNHGY and SAAAGT. This CDR3 region has 13 residues. The CDR3 DNA sequence: TGTGCCAGCAGACGGGACAACCTCTACGAGCAGTACTTC. Protein: CASRRDNLYEQYF.

The chain joins TRBV19 to TRBJ1-3, with 8 bases aligning to TRBD1. The germline gives CDR1 LNHDA, CDR2 SQIVND (reference sequence). V shed 5 bases and J 0 bases; nucleotides not matched to a gene: 15. The CDR3 spans 19 residues. CDR3 sequence reads: CASSALAGQGMISGNTIYF. CDR3 nucleotide sequence: TGTGCCAGTAGTGCCCTCGCCGGACAGGGAATGATCTCTGGAAACACCATATATTTT.

The chain carries TRBV28 and TRBJ1-5; no reliable D call. Trimming removed 1 base from V and 7 bases from J, with 14 bases in between. The CDR3 runs to 15 residues. CDR1 is MDHEN and CDR2 is SYDVKM in the germline V gene. Written as DNA, the CDR3 is TGTGCCAGCAGTTTATCATCACTATTCCTCCAGCCCCAGCATTTT. Its protein is CASSLSSLFLQPQHF.

The rearrangement uses TRBV29-1 and TRBJ2-5, with 10 positions matching TRBD2. This CDR3 has 13 residues. Germline assignment: CDR1 SQVTM and CDR2 ANQGSEA. V gave up 4 bases and J gave up 7 bases; unmatched junction bases: 6. The CDR3 is CSVGTSGPGTQYF. DNA for the CDR3: TGCAGCGTTGGGACTAGCGGACCCGGGACCCAGTACTTC.

This rearrangement joins TRBV19 to TRBJ2-7, with 7 bases fitting TRBD1. The CDR3 length is 16 residues. The germline gives CDR1 LNHDA, CDR2 SQIVND (reference sequence). With 5 bases clipped from V and 2 bases from J, the junction kept 12 bases outside the gene matches. CDR3 sequence reads: CASSPGGQVLTYEQYF. Here the CDR3 DNA reads TGTGCCAGTAGTCCTGGAGGACAGGTTCTAACCTACGAGCAGTACTTC.

The genes are TRBV6-8 and TRBJ2-7; 16 nucleotides align to TRBD2. This CDR3 comprises 16 residues. The junction had 5 bases not matched to a gene; V was cut back by 5 bases and J by 4 bases. Germline V gene sequence: CDR1 MNHGY, CDR2 SAAAGT. The CDR3 nucleotides are TGTGCCAGCAGTGACCAGGGACTAGCGGGGGGGTACGAGCAGTACTTC. Amino acids: CASSDQGLAGGYEQYF.

This chain joins TRBV15 and TRBJ1-3, with a possible D match to TRBD1 (5 bases). V was clipped by 5 bases and J by 3 bases, with 14 bases between them. This CDR3 has 15 residues. Germline V gene lookup returns CDR1 LNHNV and CDR2 YYDKDF (reference sequence). CDR3 nucleotide sequence: TGTGCCACCAGCGGAAAACTTGGGGGTGGAAACACCATATATTTT. As protein: CATSGKLGGGNTIYF.

This chain uses TRBV9 with TRBJ1-2, with TRBD1 as a possible D gene (5 bases). Germline loops: CDR1 SGDLS, CDR2 YYNGEE. V lost 1 base to trimming and J lost 2 bases, with 9 bases between them. This CDR3 spans 14 amino acids. The CDR3 reads CASSVQSGNYGYTF. CDR3 coding DNA: TGTGCCAGCAGCGTACAATCAGGGAACTATGGCTACACCTTC.